These 21 T cell receptor beta chains were all obtained from the same sample, sequenced in a study of blood T cells in healthy people across ages. A J-beta primer mix and a sample-barcoded 5' primer were used in a second PCR of roughly 7 to 12 cycles. MiXCR was run by TCRdb on the 5' RACE reads, yielding one entry per CDR3 protein. The sample consists of hundreds of thousands of distinct CDR3 sequences, more than 40% of them appearing once. Sequencing was done on a sample of blood. The origin of the receptors is a woman aged 55-69 years in good health.

This clonotype was observed a handful of times. The chain employs TRBV9 and TRBJ2-7; 7 bases align to TRBD1. CDR1 is SGDLS, CDR2 YYNGEE, per germline. Trimming at V came to 0 bases and at J to 1 base, leaving 4 bases not matched to a gene. This CDR3 has 15 amino acids. The CDR3 coding sequence is TGTGCCAGCAGCGTAGGGGACAGTAAGTCCTACGAGCAGTACTTC. It specifies CASSVGDSKSYEQYF.

This clonotype was observed at least ten times. The V call is TRBV29-1, the J call TRBJ2-7, with TRBD1 matching 7 bases. CDR1 SQVTM and CDR2 ANQGSEA come from the germline V gene. V trimming: 6 bases; J trimming: 7 bases; junction bases outside the gene matches: 12. The CDR3 totals 13 residues. The CDR3 reads CSVEQGLLGEQYF. In nucleotides, the CDR3 is TGCAGCGTGGAACAGGGGCTCCTCGGGGAGCAGTACTTC.

The table lists this clonotype with a count of one. The chain employs TRBV7-2 and TRBJ1-1, with 7 bases aligning to TRBD1. CDR1 SGHTA and CDR2 FQGNSA come from the germline V gene. J lost 3 bases, V lost 5 bases, and 15 bases had no gene match. The CDR3 runs to 17 residues. The CDR3 loop reads CASSPRSPGQSDTEAFF. The DNA for the CDR3 is TGTGCCAGCAGCCCACGATCTCCGGGACAGAGCGACACTGAAGCTTTCTTT.

The chain is built from TRBV20-1 and TRBJ2-7; 7 bases match TRBD2. The trim removed 3 bases at V and 4 bases at J, leaving 6 bases unmatched. In germline, CDR1 is DFQATT, CDR2 SNEGSKA (reference sequence). The CDR3 is 13 residues long. The CDR3 here is CSARGGRRYEQYF. CDR3 sequence (DNA): TGCAGTGCTAGGGGAGGGAGGAGGTACGAGCAGTACTTC.

The chain combines TRBV6-5 with TRBJ2-7; D is ambiguous. The V end lost 4 bases, the J end lost 7 bases, and 14 bases lay between the germline ends. The CDR3 totals 13 residues. Germline-derived CDR1 and CDR2 are MNHEY and SVGAGI. CDR3 loop: CASSWVGDNEQYF. The CDR3 DNA is TGTGCCAGCAGTTGGGTTGGAGACAATGAGCAGTACTTC.

The V gene is TRBV11-2, the J gene TRBJ2-4; no clear D. This CDR3 is 13 amino acids long. The germline V and J ends were trimmed by 1 base and 13 bases, with 14 bases remaining between them. CDR1 is SGHAT and CDR2 is FQNNGV in the germline V gene. In DNA form, the CDR3 reads TGTGCCAGCAGCTTAGGAAGTAGGGAAGAGCAGTACTTC. Translated, it gives CASSLGSREEQYF.

Note on this clonotype: A junction end diverges from the germline sequence, so it may reflect a read error. The rearrangement joins TRBV12-3 or TRBV12-4 to TRBJ2-7; 11 bases align to TRBD2. There are 14 residues in the CDR3. DNA for the CDR3: TGCGCCAGCAGTCTAGCGGGAGGAATCTACGAGCAGTACTTC. Amino acids: CASSLAGGIYEQYF.

A few counts support this clonotype. The chain is built from TRBV20-1 and TRBJ2-7; D might be TRBD2 (5 bases). V gave up 5 bases and J gave up 3 bases, with 11 bases separating them. The germline CDR1 and CDR2 sequences are DFQATT and SNEGSKA (reference sequence). The CDR3 runs to 12 residues. CDR3 nucleotide sequence: TGCAGTGCTTCCCAGACTAACTACGAGCAGTACTTC. Its translation: CSASQTNYEQYF.

This clonotype was counted only a few times. The chain joins TRBV21-1 to TRBJ2-1. TRBV21-1 is flagged as a pseudogene. The CDR3 has 17 amino acids. The DNA for the CDR3 is TGTGCCAGCAGCAAAGTCGTCTATCCGAGCTCCTACAATGAGCAGTTCTTC. Translated, it gives CASSKVVYPSSYNEQFF.

With respect to this clonotype: A much larger clonotype is one base distant, so this may be a read error. The J gene is TRBJ2-5, the V gene TRBV7-2, with 9 bases fitting TRBD2. TRBJ2-1 matches the DNA end more closely, so the J call is doubtful. The CDR3 consists of 15 residues. The germline V gene has CDR1 SGHTA and CDR2 FQGNSA. The CDR3 DNA reads TGTGCCAGCAGCTTAGTGGCGGGAGGGGAAGAGACCCAGTTCTTC. Its translation is CASSLVAGGEETQFF.

V gene TRBV27 combines with J gene TRBJ1-1; maybe TRBD1 (5 bases). CDR3 length: 13 amino acids. Germline lookup yields CDR1 MNHEY and CDR2 SMNVEV (reference sequence). V was trimmed by 10 bases and J by 0 bases, leaving 12 bases between them. The CDR3 is CATREGLNTEAFF. In DNA, the CDR3 is TGTGCCACCAGGGAGGGGCTGAACACTGAAGCTTTCTTT.

Note on this clonotype: A much bigger clone sits one base away, suggesting this may be a read error. The chain recombines TRBV25-1 with TRBJ2-5, with 10 bases aligning to TRBD2. CDR3 length equals 15 residues. The V gene's germline CDR1 is MGHDK and CDR2 SYGVNS. CDR3 DNA sequence: TGTGCCTGCAGTGAAACGGGACTAGCGCAAGAGACCCAGTACTTC. Translation gives CACSETGLAQETQYF.

The V call is TRBV20-1, the J call TRBJ2-1; 10 positions agree with TRBD2. The CDR3 consists of 14 residues. Germline V gene sequence: CDR1 DFQATT, CDR2 SNEGSKA (reference sequence). Trimming removed 2 bases from V and 9 bases from J; junction bases left unmatched: 7. The CDR3, as DNA: TGCAGTGCTAGATCTAGCGGGAGTTCGGGTGAGCAGTTCTTC. This sequence encodes CSARSSGSSGEQFF.

This clonotype was counted between two and nine times. The V call is TRBV5-1, the J call TRBJ2-1, with TRBD1 matching over 9 bases. The CDR3 covers 15 residues. Trimming removed 0 bases from V and 5 bases from J; junction bases left unmatched: 3. Germline V lookup: CDR1 SGHRS, CDR2 YFSETQ. The CDR3 sequence is CASSLVGQGNNEQFF. CDR3 in DNA: TGCGCCAGCAGCTTGGTCGGACAGGGGAACAATGAGCAGTTCTTC.

This chain links TRBV6-1 with TRBJ1-2; the D gene is possibly TRBD1 (5 bases). Between the trimmed V and J ends, which lost 2 bases and 1 base, there was a span of 14 bases. Germline loops: CDR1 MNHNS, CDR2 SASEGT. The CDR3 has 16 amino acids. The CDR3 protein is CASSERRGLGNYGYTF. As DNA, the CDR3 is TGTGCCAGCAGTGAAAGGAGGGGCCTGGGTAACTATGGCTACACCTTC.

The V and J genes are TRBV20-1 and TRBJ2-4; perhaps TRBD2 as D (6 bases). V lost 0 bases and J 7 bases, leaving 13 bases between the germline ends. Germline CDR1 DFQATT, CDR2 SNEGSKA (reference sequence). The CDR3 contains 14 residues. The CDR3 is CSARDTSPRNIQYF. The CDR3 coding sequence is TGCAGTGCTAGAGATACTAGCCCTAGGAACATTCAGTACTTC.

This clonotype has only a few counts. The gene calls are TRBV5-1 and TRBJ2-7; D is perhaps TRBD1 (6 bases). CDR1 SGHRS and CDR2 YFSETQ come from the germline V gene. V lost 4 bases, J lost 2 bases, and 10 bases lay in between. CDR3 length: 13 residues. The chain's CDR3 is CASSQDSTYEQYF. CDR3 DNA: TGCGCCAGCAGCCAGGACAGCACCTACGAGCAGTACTTC.

The chain combines TRBV11-3 with TRBJ2-7; D is ambiguous. The CDR3 covers 15 residues. Trimming stripped 0 bases from V and 0 bases from J, with 9 bases between. CDR1 SGHNT and CDR2 YENEEA come from the germline V gene. The CDR3 loop is CASSLDPSSSYEQYF. The CDR3 DNA is TGTGCCAGCAGCTTAGATCCCTCCTCCTCCTACGAGCAGTACTTC.

This clonotype occurred many times. This sequence joins TRBV7-8 and TRBJ1-2, with 8 bases aligning to TRBD1. V trimming: 1 base; J trimming: 3 bases; junction bases outside the gene matches: 4. The CDR3 totals 15 residues. Germline V gene lookup returns CDR1 SGHVS and CDR2 FQNEAQ. This chain's CDR3 is CASSLGTGGDYGYTF. The CDR3 region has the DNA TGTGCCAGCAGCTTAGGAACAGGGGGGGACTATGGCTACACCTTC.

The chain has TRBV12-3 or TRBV12-4 and TRBJ2-1; possibly TRBD1 or TRBD2 for D (5 bases each). The length of the CDR3 is 13 residues. V lost 3 bases and J lost 6, with 9 bases in between. Here the CDR3 reads CASSFWDRNEQFF. In DNA, the CDR3 is TGTGCCAGCAGTTTTTGGGACCGCAATGAGCAGTTCTTC.

CDR3 protein: CASSEGAGEAKGYTF. The CDR3 coding sequence is TGTGCCAGCAGTGAAGGGGCAGGGGAGGCAAAGGGCTACACCTTC. This chain joins TRBV6-1 and TRBJ1-2, with D maybe TRBD1 (6 bases). CDR1 is MNHNS and CDR2 is SASEGT in the germline V gene. The V gene lost 1 base and the J gene lost 8 bases, with 17 bases spanning the gap. The CDR3 is 15 amino acids.